This TCR beta chain was identified in a study of identical twins. Study-wide points: Beta out-of-frame sequences displayed a weaker excess of sharing between twins. Insertion counts were lower in abundant cord blood beta clonotypes, a trend that memory repertoires did not show. Analyses of zero insertions could, in part, be confounded by invariant MAIT and iNKT cells.

In the case of this clonotype: Its specificity is not known. This clone may be a read error of a much larger clone one base away.

Unique molecular identifiers were present on cDNA, and template switching added a universal primer site. TCRdb re-derived calls from the 5' RACE reads in MiXCR, one entry per CDR3 protein. This table has about 220,000 distinct CDR3 sequences, around 9.6% appearing once. The CDR3 runs to 13 residues. Germline CDR1 MNHEY, CDR2 SMNVEV (reference sequence). V is TRBV27 and J is TRBJ1-3; D remains ambiguous. The TCR was taken from a woman aged 18-29 years in good health. The sequenced material came from memory (CD45RO+) T cells sorted from blood. As DNA, the CDR3 is TGTGCCGGCAGTCCTAACGGGGGAAACACCATATATTTT. Translation: CAGSPNGGNTIYF.